The 27 T cell receptor beta chains reported below all come from one sample, sequenced in a study of blood T cell repertoires in COVID-19. Produced via immunoSEQ multiplex PCR; TCRdb's table is partial and in-frame only. The table has about 120,000 clones, over 80% seen once. The sequencing input was peripheral blood. All receptors come from a man between 60 and 75 years old with acute or convalescent COVID-19.

This clone occurred once. This chain links TRBV7-7 with TRBJ2-5; the D is unclear. CDR1 is SSHAT and CDR2 is FNYEAQ in the germline V gene (reference sequence). V shed 6 bases and J shed 4 bases, with 12 bases lying between them. CDR3 length equals 13 residues. The CDR3 reads CASSSRVGETQYF. The CDR3 DNA is TGTGCCAGCAGTTCTCGGGTCGGAGAGACCCAGTACTTC.

As to this clone: This specimen includes other DNA sequences encoding the same CDR3. The rearrangement joins TRBV5-1 to TRBJ1-1, with 9 bases aligning to TRBD1. Germline V lookup: CDR1 SGHRS, CDR2 YFSETQ. The CDR3 contains 16 residues. The ends lost 4 bases at V and 0 bases at J; junction bases unmatched: 7. CDR3 sequence: CASSQGQGYMNTEAFF. Here the CDR3 DNA reads TGCGCCAGCAGCCAGGGACAGGGCTATATGAACACTGAAGCTTTCTTT.

The rearrangement joins TRBV7-2 to TRBJ1-2, with 7 positions matching TRBD1. This CDR3 contains 16 residues. The ends lost 2 bases at V and 5 bases at J; junction bases unmatched: 11. CDR1 and CDR2 from the germline V gene are SGHTA and FQGNSA. The CDR3 is CASSLNSDRDLYGYTF. In DNA form, the CDR3 reads TGTGCCAGCAGCTTAAATAGCGACAGGGATTTATATGGCTACACCTTC.

The genes are TRBV18 and TRBJ1-1; a possible D gene is TRBD1 (6 bases). The CDR3 spans 14 residues. V lost 2 bases and J lost 5, with 12 bases in between. Germline lookup yields CDR1 KGHSH and CDR2 LQKENI. The CDR3 coding sequence is TGTGCCAGCTCACCAAACAGGGTTGCTACTGAAGCTTTCTTT. Its translation: CASSPNRVATEAFF.

This chain links TRBV25-1 with TRBJ2-3; D remains ambiguous. Per the germline V gene, CDR1 is MGHDK and CDR2 is SYGVNS. The CDR3 length is 14 residues. The ends were cut back, 3 bases at V and 4 bases at J, with 11 bases in the middle. This chain's CDR3 is CASSDPQRADTQYF. CDR3 nucleotides: TGTGCCAGCAGTGACCCCCAACGGGCAGATACGCAGTATTTT.

This clone was counted only a few times. The chain combines TRBV19 with TRBJ2-6, with D possibly being TRBD1 (5 bases). Trimming left V 11 bases short and J 0 bases short, with 20 bases between. Germline CDR1 reads LNHDA; CDR2 reads SQIVND (reference sequence). This CDR3 spans 17 amino acids. CDR3 coding DNA: TGTGCCGCAGGGCCACAGGCATCTAGCTCTGGGGCCAACGTCCTGACTTTC. This translates into CAAGPQASSSGANVLTF.

V and J are TRBV24-1 and TRBJ2-3, with 9 bases fitting TRBD1. The trim removed 7 bases at V and 4 bases at J, leaving 8 bases unmatched. The CDR3 length is 15 residues. Germline loops: CDR1 KGHDR, CDR2 SFDVKD. The CDR3 region is CATSLTGGLSDTQYF. The CDR3 DNA reads as TGTGCCACCAGCCTGACAGGGGGACTATCAGATACGCAGTATTTT.

This CDR3 is CANHQVSGTGGWSVVWEKLFF. CDR3 DNA: TGTGCCAACCACCAAGTTTCCGGGACAGGGGGCTGGTCGGTTGTTTGGGAAAAACTGTTTTTT. The chain couples TRBV27 to TRBJ1-4; 12 nucleotides align to TRBD1. Germline V gene lookup returns CDR1 MNHEY and CDR2 SMNVEV (reference sequence). With V trimmed by 10 bases and J by 8 bases, 29 bases remained unmatched. The CDR3 is 21 amino acids.

The genes are TRBV7-3 and TRBJ2-5; D not certain. Trimming took off 0 bases at V and 3 bases at J, with 5 bases between the two ends. This CDR3 region has 13 residues. CDR1 SGHTA and CDR2 FQGTGA come from the germline V gene. The CDR3 region is CASSLTPKETQYF. For the CDR3, the DNA is TGTGCCAGCAGCTTAACCCCCAAAGAGACCCAGTACTTC.

V is TRBV6-5 and J is TRBJ2-2, with D unresolved. The germline gives CDR1 MNHEY, CDR2 SVGAGI. The V gene lost 7 bases and the J gene lost 7 bases, with 7 bases spanning the gap. This CDR3 has 11 residues. The DNA for the CDR3 is TGTGCCAGCACCCGAGGCGGGGAGCTGTTTTTT. Its protein is CASTRGGELFF.

This clone has just a few counts. The V call is TRBV5-3, the J call TRBJ1-2; 8 bases map to TRBD1. TRBV5-3 is given ORF status, its function remaining uncertain. This CDR3 spans 16 amino acids. V lost 1 base, J lost 7 bases, and 12 bases stayed unmatched. For the CDR3, the DNA is TGTGCCAGAAGCTTGTTAATCAGGGGGCGTATAGGTGGCTACACCTTC. Protein: CARSLLIRGRIGGYTF.

This sequence joins TRBV7-9 and TRBJ2-1; 16 bases fit TRBD2. The CDR3 spans 17 residues. With V trimmed by 5 bases and J by 6 bases, 7 bases remained unmatched. The germline V gene encodes CDR1 SEHNR and CDR2 FQNEAQ (reference sequence). The CDR3 here is CASSPRGTSGRANEQFF. In DNA form, the CDR3 reads TGTGCCAGCAGCCCACGAGGGACTAGCGGGAGGGCCAATGAGCAGTTCTTC.

This chain uses TRBV27 with TRBJ2-6; the D gene is possibly TRBD2 (6 bases). The CDR3 is 13 amino acids. Germline V lookup: CDR1 MNHEY, CDR2 SMNVEV (reference sequence). Trimming removed 6 bases at V and 10 bases at J, with 13 bases between. The CDR3 sequence: CASSSGTRNVLTF. DNA of the CDR3: TGTGCCAGCAGCTCCGGGACTCGAAACGTCCTGACTTTC.

The chain recombines TRBV18 with TRBJ1-1, with D unclear. Per germline, CDR1 KGHSH and CDR2 LQKENI. This CDR3 contains 13 residues. Trimming took 6 bases from V and 0 from J, leaving 8 bases between them. In DNA, the CDR3 is TGTGCCAGCTCGCCATCAGTGAACACTGAAGCTTTCTTT. This codes for CASSPSVNTEAFF.

The rearrangement joins TRBV23-1 to TRBJ2-7; 11 nucleotides line up with TRBD2. TRBV23-1 is placed among ORFs of uncertain function. The ends lost 4 bases at V and 5 bases at J; junction bases unmatched: 10. The CDR3 is 16 amino acids. CDR3 nucleotides: TGCGCCAGCAGTCCCCTGGAACTAGCGGGAGTTCACGAGCAGTACTTC. Translating gives CASSPLELAGVHEQYF.

The V gene is TRBV3-1 (or the pseudogene TRBV3-2), the J gene TRBJ2-1; 12 positions match TRBD1. The CDR3 contains 19 residues. The V gene end was trimmed by 4 bases and the J gene end by 9 bases; junction bases not matched to a gene: 19. The germline CDR1 and CDR2 sequences are LGHDT and YNNKEL (reference sequence). The chain's CDR3 is CASSPRGTGGFAPLSEQFF. DNA for the CDR3: TGTGCCAGCAGCCCTCGAGGGACAGGGGGCTTCGCACCCTTGAGTGAGCAGTTCTTC.

J is TRBJ1-2 and V is TRBV30; D perhaps matches TRBD1 (5 bases). Germline V gene data show CDR1 as GTSNPN and CDR2 as SVGIG (reference sequence). V lost 3 bases and J lost 3, with 8 bases in between. This CDR3 comprises 12 residues. The CDR3 coding sequence is TGTGCCTGGAGCCAAGGGGACTATGGCTACACCTTC. Its translation: CAWSQGDYGYTF. Using reference TRBV30 and TRBJ1-2 for the parts outside the CDR3, the full variable domain is SQTIHQWPATLVQPVGSPLSLECTVEGTSNPNLYWYRQAAGRGLQLLFYSVGIGQISSEVPQNLSASRPQDRQFILSSKKLLLSDSGFYLCAWSQGDYGYTFGSGTRLTVV.

The chain employs TRBV9 and TRBJ2-3; 9 bases agree with TRBD2. J was trimmed by 2 bases and V by 0 bases; bases with no gene match: 7. CDR3 size: 17 residues. Germline lookup yields CDR1 SGDLS and CDR2 YYNGEE. The CDR3 nucleotides are TGTGCCAGCAGCGTAGGAACTAGCGGGTGGGCCACAGATACGCAGTATTTT. Residues: CASSVGTSGWATDTQYF.

The rearrangement uses TRBV9 and TRBJ2-1; 7 bases match TRBD2. The J segment lost 8 bases and the V segment lost 4 bases, leaving 27 bases of the junction unmatched. The CDR3 extends over 20 amino acids. CDR1 SGDLS and CDR2 YYNGEE come from the germline V gene. CDR3 in DNA: TGTGCCAGCAGCTTAAGCGGGGTCTGGGGCGGGGGATCCTCTTTAGATGAGCAGTTCTTC. This gives the protein CASSLSGVWGGGSSLDEQFF.

The J gene is TRBJ2-5, the V gene TRBV2; 10 bases align to TRBD1. Germline CDR1 is SNHLY and CDR2 is FYNNEI. V gave up 6 bases and J gave up 5 bases; unmatched junction bases: 3. The CDR3 consists of 13 residues. The CDR3 coding sequence is TGTGCCAGCAGGGACAGGGGGAGGGAGACCCAGTACTTC. Translated, it gives CASRDRGRETQYF.

V is TRBV28 and J is TRBJ1-1; 10 nucleotides line up with TRBD1. CDR1 and CDR2 from the germline V gene are MDHEN and SYDVKM. With 2 bases clipped from V and 7 bases from J, the junction kept 10 bases outside the gene matches. This CDR3 spans 16 amino acids. This CDR3 reads CASSLGGAGQGLEAFF. DNA for the CDR3: TGTGCCAGCAGTTTAGGAGGGGCGGGACAGGGGCTTGAAGCTTTCTTT.

The gene calls are TRBV5-8 and TRBJ2-4; 7 bases map to TRBD1. The germline V gene has CDR1 SGHTS and CDR2 YDEGEE. V was pared by 3 bases and J by 5 bases, with 5 bases of the junction left unmatched. The CDR3 has 14 amino acids. The CDR3 sequence is CASSSPGGQNIQYF. The DNA for the CDR3 is TGTGCCAGCAGCTCCCCAGGGGGTCAAAACATTCAGTACTTC.

The gene calls are TRBV20-1 and TRBJ2-1; D gene uncertain. The CDR3 has 8 amino acids. V was clipped by 6 bases and J by 11 bases, with 5 bases between them. Germline CDR1 is DFQATT and CDR2 is SNEGSKA (reference sequence). The CDR3: CSAQKQFF. The DNA of the CDR3 is TGCAGTGCCCAAAAGCAGTTCTTC.

The gene calls are TRBV10-3 and TRBJ1-5, with 8 bases that match TRBD1. Germline loops: CDR1 ENHRY, CDR2 SYGVKD. The length of the CDR3 is 15 residues. The junction had 3 bases not matched to a gene; V was cut back by 3 bases and J by 2 bases. In nucleotides, the CDR3 is TGTGCCATCAGTGATATGGACAGGGGCAATCAGCCCCAGCATTTT. Residues: CAISDMDRGNQPQHF.

This clone was counted only a few times. The chain recombines TRBV11-2 with TRBJ2-3; no reliable D call. The CDR3 covers 16 residues. Trimming took 5 bases from V and 1 from J, leaving 16 bases between them. Germline V gene data show CDR1 as SGHAT and CDR2 as FQNNGV. In nucleotides, the CDR3 is TGTGCCAGCAGCCGTCGGATAGCAGTAGGCACAGATACGCAGTATTTT. Residues: CASSRRIAVGTDTQYF.

The sample holds a few counts of this clone. The V call is TRBV9, the J call TRBJ2-7; TRBD1 matches 11 bases. The CDR3 extends over 15 amino acids. With 7 bases clipped from V and 3 bases from J, the junction kept 9 bases outside the gene matches. Germline V gene data show CDR1 as SGDLS and CDR2 as YYNGEE. The CDR3 bases are TGTGCCAGCTCACCTGGGGGGACAGGGGGCTACGAGCAGTACTTC. Translation gives CASSPGGTGGYEQYF.

The rearrangement uses TRBV20-1 and TRBJ1-1, with no clear D. The length of the CDR3 is 15 residues. Germline lookup yields CDR1 DFQATT and CDR2 SNEGSKA (reference sequence). V shed 3 bases and J shed 0 bases, with 14 bases lying between them. The CDR3 DNA reads as TGCAGTGCTAGTAGGCGGGCATTGTTGAACACTGAAGCTTTCTTT. Translated, it gives CSASRRALLNTEAFF.